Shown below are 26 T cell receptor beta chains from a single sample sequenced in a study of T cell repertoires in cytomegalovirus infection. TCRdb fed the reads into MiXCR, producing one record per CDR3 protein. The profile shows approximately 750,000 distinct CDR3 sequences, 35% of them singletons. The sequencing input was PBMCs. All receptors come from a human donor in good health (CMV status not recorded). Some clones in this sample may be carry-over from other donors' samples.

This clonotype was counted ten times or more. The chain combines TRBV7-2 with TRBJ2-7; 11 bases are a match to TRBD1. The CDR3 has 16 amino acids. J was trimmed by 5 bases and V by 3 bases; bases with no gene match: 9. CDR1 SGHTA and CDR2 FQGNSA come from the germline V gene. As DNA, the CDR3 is TGTGCCAGCAGCTTCCCCGAGGGACAGGGGGACCACGAGCAGTACTTC. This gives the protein CASSFPEGQGDHEQYF.

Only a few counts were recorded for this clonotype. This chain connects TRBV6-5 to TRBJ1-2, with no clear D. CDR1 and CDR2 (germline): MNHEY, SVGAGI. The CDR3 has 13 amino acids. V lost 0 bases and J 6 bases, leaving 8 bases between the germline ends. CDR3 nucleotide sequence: TGTGCCAGCAGTTACTCGGATTCGGATGGCTACACCTTC. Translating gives CASSYSDSDGYTF.

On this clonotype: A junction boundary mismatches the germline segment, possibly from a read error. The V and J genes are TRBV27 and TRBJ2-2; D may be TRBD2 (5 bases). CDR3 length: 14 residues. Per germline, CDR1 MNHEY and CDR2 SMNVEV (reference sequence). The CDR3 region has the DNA TGTGCCAGCAGACCAAAAGGCAGTACCGGGGAGCCGTTTTTT. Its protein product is CASRPKGSTGEPFF.

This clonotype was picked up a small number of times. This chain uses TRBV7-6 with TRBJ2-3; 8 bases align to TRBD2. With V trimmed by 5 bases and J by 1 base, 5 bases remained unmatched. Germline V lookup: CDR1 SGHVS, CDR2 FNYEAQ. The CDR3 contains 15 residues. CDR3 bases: TGTGCCAGCAGCCCGACGACTAGCGGCACAGATACGCAGTATTTT. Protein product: CASSPTTSGTDTQYF. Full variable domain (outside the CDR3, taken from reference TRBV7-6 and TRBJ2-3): GAGVSQSPRYKVTKRGQDVALRCDPISGHVSLYWYRQALGQGPEFLTYFNYEAQQDKSGLPNDRFSAERPEGSISTLTIQRTEQRDSAMYRCASSPTTSGTDTQYFGPGTRLTVL.

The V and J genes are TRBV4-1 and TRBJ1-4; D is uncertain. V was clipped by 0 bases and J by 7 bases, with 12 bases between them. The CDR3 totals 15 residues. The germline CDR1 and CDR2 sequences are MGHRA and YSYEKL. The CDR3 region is CASSQEPGRGEKLFF. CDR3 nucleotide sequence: TGCGCCAGCAGCCAAGAGCCTGGACGTGGTGAAAAACTGTTTTTT.

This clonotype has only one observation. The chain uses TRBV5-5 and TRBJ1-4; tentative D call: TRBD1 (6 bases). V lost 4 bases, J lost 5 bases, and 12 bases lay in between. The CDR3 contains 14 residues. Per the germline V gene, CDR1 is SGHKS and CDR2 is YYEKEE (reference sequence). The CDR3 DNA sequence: TGTGCCAGCAGCCTGACAGGCCTGAATGAAAAACTGTTTTTT. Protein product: CASSLTGLNEKLFF.

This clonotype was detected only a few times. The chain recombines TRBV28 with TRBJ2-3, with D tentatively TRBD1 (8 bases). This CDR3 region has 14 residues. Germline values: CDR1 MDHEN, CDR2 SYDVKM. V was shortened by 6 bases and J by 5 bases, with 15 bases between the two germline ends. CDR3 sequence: CASRIQGGIDTQYF. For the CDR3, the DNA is TGTGCCAGCAGGATACAGGGGGGGATAGATACGCAGTATTTT.

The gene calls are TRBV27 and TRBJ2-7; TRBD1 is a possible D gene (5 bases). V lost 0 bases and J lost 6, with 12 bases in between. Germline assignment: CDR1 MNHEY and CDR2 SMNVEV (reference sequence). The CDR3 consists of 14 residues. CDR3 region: CASSLSAGWVEQYF. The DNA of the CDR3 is TGTGCCAGCAGTTTATCTGCAGGGTGGGTCGAGCAGTACTTC.

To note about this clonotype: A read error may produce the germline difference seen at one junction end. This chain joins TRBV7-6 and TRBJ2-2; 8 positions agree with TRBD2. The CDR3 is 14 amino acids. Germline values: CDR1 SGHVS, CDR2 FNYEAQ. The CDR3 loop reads CASSPRLAGGELFF. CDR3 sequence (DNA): TGTGCTAGCAGCCCGCGTTTAGCGGGGGGGGAGCTGTTTTTT.

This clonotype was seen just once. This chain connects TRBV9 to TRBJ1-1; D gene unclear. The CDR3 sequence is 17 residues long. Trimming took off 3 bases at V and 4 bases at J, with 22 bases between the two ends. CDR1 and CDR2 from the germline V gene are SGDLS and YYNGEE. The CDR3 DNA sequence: TGTGCCAGCAGCGAACCCCGCGGAGGGCCAGCGACCACTGAAGCTTTCTTT. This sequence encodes CASSEPRGGPATTEAFF.

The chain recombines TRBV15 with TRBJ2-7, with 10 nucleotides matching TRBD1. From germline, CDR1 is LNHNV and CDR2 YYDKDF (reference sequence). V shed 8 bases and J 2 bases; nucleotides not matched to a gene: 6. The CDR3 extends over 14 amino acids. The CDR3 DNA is TGTGCCACCGGGGAGGGACAGGGGACCTACGAGCAGTACTTC. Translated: CATGEGQGTYEQYF.

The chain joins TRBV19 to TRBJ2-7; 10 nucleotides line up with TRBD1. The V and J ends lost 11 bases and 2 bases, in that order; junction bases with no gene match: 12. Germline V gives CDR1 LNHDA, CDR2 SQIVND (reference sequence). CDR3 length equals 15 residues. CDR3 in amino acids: CASMPGTGVPYEQYF. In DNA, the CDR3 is TGTGCCTCCATGCCGGGGACAGGGGTTCCCTACGAGCAGTACTTC.

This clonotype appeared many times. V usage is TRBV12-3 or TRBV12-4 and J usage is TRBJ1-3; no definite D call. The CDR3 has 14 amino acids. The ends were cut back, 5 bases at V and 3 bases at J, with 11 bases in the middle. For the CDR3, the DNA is TGTGCCAGCAGTCGCCGGGCCCTTGGAAACACCATATATTTT. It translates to CASSRRALGNTIYF.

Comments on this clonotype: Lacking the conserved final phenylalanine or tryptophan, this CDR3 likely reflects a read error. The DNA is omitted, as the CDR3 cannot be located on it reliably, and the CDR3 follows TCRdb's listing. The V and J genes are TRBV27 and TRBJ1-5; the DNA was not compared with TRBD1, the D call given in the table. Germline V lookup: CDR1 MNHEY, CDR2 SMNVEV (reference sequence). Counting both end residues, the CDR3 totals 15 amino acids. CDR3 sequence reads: CASSSLSTGGQPPHV.

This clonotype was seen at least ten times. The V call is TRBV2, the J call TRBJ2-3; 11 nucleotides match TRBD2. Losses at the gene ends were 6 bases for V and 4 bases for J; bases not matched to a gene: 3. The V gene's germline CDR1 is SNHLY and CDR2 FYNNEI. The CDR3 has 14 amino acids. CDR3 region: CASRLAGGPDTQYF. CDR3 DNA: TGTGCCAGCAGGTTAGCGGGAGGGCCAGATACGCAGTATTTT.

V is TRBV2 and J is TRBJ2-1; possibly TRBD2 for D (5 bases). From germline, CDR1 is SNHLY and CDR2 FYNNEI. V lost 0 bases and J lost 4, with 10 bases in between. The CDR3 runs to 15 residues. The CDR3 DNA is TGTGCCAGCAGTGAAGCCGCGGGTCGTTACAATGAGCAGTTCTTC. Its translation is CASSEAAGRYNEQFF.

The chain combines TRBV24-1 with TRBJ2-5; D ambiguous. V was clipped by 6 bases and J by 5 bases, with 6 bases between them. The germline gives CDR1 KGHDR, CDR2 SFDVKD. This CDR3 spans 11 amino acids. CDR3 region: CATSFVETQYF. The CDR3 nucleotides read TGTGCCACCAGTTTCGTGGAGACCCAGTACTTC.

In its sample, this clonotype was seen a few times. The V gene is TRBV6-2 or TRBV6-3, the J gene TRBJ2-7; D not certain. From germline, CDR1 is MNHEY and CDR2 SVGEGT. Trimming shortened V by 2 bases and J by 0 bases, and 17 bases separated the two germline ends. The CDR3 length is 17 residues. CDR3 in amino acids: CASSYPLRTVSSYEQYF. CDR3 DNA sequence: TGTGCCAGCAGTTACCCTCTACGAACGGTGAGCTCCTACGAGCAGTACTTC.

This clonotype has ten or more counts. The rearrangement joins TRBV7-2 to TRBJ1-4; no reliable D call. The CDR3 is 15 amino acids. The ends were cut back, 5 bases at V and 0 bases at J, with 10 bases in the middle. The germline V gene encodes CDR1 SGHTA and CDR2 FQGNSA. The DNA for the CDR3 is TGTGCCAGCAGCCCGGGGTCTACAACTAATGAAAAACTGTTTTTT. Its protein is CASSPGSTTNEKLFF.

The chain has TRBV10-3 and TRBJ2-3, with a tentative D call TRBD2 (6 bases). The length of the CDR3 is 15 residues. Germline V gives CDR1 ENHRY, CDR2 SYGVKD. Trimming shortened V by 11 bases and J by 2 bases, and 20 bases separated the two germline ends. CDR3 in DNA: TGTGCCGCCGGGAGCACCGAGTACTACACAGATACGCAGTATTTT. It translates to CAAGSTEYYTDTQYF.

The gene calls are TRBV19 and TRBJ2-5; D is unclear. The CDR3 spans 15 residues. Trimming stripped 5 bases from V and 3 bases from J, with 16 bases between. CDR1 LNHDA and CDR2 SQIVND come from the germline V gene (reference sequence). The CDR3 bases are TGTGCCAGTAGTCTCTCCCCCGCAGACGAAGAGACCCAGTACTTC. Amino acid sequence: CASSLSPADEETQYF.

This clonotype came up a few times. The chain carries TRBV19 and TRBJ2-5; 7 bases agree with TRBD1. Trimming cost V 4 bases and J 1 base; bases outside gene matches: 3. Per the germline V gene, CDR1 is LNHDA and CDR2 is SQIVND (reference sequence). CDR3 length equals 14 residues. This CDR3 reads CASSNTGAQETQYF. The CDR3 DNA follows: TGTGCCAGTAGTAATACAGGGGCCCAAGAGACCCAGTACTTC.

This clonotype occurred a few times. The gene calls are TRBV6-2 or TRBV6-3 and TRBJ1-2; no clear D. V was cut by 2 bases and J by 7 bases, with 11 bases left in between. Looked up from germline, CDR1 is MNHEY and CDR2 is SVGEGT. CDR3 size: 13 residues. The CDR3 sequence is CASSYNSKTGYTF. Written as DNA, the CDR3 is TGTGCCAGCAGTTACAACAGCAAAACTGGCTACACCTTC.

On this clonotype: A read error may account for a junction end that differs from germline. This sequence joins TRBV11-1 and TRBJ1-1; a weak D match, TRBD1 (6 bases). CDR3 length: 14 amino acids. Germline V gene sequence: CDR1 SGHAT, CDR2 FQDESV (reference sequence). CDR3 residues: CDSSSWDTGTEAFF. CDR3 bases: TGTGACAGCAGCTCGTGGGACACGGGGACTGAAGCTTTCTTT.

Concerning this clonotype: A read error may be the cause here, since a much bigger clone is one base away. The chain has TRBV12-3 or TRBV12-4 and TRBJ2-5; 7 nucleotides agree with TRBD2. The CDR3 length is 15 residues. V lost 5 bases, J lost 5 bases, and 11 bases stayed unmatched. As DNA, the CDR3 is TGTGCCAGCAGTCTTCGGGCGGGAGTGGGGGAGACCCAGTACTTC. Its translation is CASSLRAGVGETQYF.

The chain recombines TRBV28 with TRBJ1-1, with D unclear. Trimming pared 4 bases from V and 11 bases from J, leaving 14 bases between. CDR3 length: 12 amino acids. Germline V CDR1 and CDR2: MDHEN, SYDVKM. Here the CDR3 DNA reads TGTGCCAGCAGTTCCGGGAGACTATCGGCTTTCTTT. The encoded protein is CASSSGRLSAFF.